These T cell receptor beta chains were read from a single sample in a study of shared clonotypes between healthy human individuals. Data came from immunoSEQ multiplex PCR; TCRdb stores just in-frame clones and leaves some out. The repertoire holds 150,000 to 200,000 clones, with over 80% as singletons. Sequenced input: naive CD4+ T cells sorted from blood. All receptors derive from a woman in her 30s in good health. CDR3s include the opening cysteine and the closing phenylalanine or tryptophan. Each record gives: clone size, J gene, V gene, D gene, CDR3 DNA, CDR3 protein. The D gene is left open where the match is weak. Only part of the rows carry a size: once, few, many, or a class if the clone is expanded.

clone_size: .
j_call: TRBJ1-1
v_call: TRBV28
d_call: .
cdr3_nt: TGTGCCACCGGTTATGTACTTCAGAACACTGAAGCTTTCTTT
cdr3_aa: CATGYVLQNTEAFF

clone_size: .
j_call: TRBJ1-5
v_call: TRBV28
d_call: .
cdr3_nt: TGTGCCAGCACCCCGGGGGGGGTCAATCAGCCCCAGCATTTT
cdr3_aa: CASTPGGVNQPQHF

clone_size: .
j_call: TRBJ2-7
v_call: TRBV18
d_call: TRBD2
cdr3_nt: TGTGCCAGCTCACCAGCAGCGGGAAGCTACGAGCAGTACTTC
cdr3_aa: CASSPAAGSYEQYF

clone_size: .
j_call: TRBJ2-6
v_call: TRBV5-5
d_call: .
cdr3_nt: TGTGCCAGCAGCTTTCGGGGGACAGTATACTCTGGGGCCAACGTCCTGACTTTC
cdr3_aa: CASSFRGTVYSGANVLTF

clone_size: .
j_call: TRBJ2-7
v_call: TRBV21-1
d_call: .
cdr3_nt: TGTGCCAGCAGCAAAGGGGCCAGGGCAACATCCTACGAGCAGTACTTC
cdr3_aa: CASSKGARATSYEQYF

clone_size: .
j_call: TRBJ2-7
v_call: TRBV28
d_call: .
cdr3_nt: TGTGCCAGCAGCCCCTTGTCCCCGCGCTACGAGCAGTACTTC
cdr3_aa: CASSPLSPRYEQYF

clone_size: .
j_call: TRBJ1-4
v_call: TRBV5-6
d_call: .
cdr3_nt: TGTGCCAGCAGCTTGCTGGGGAATCAGAATGAAAAACTGTTTTTT
cdr3_aa: CASSLLGNQNEKLFF

clone_size: once
j_call: TRBJ2-1
v_call: TRBV6-5
d_call: .
cdr3_nt: TGTGCCAGCAGGAGGGGACACAATGAGCAGTTCTTC
cdr3_aa: CASRRGHNEQFF

clone_size: once
j_call: TRBJ1-1
v_call: TRBV5-1
d_call: TRBD1
cdr3_nt: TGCGCCAGCAGCTTGGGGACAGGGGAGCGGGCTGAAGCTTTCTTT
cdr3_aa: CASSLGTGERAEAFF

clone_size: .
j_call: TRBJ2-7
v_call: TRBV11-3
d_call: TRBD1
cdr3_nt: TGTGCCAGCAGCCGCGACAGGGGTCACGAGCAGTACTTC
cdr3_aa: CASSRDRGHEQYF

clone_size: once
j_call: TRBJ2-7
v_call: TRBV11-3
d_call: TRBD1
cdr3_nt: TGTGCCAGGGACAGGGGCTCCATCTCCTACGAGCAGTACTTC
cdr3_aa: CARDRGSISYEQYF

clone_size: .
j_call: TRBJ1-2
v_call: TRBV5-1
d_call: .
cdr3_nt: TGCGCCAGCAGCTTGGAAGGCGGGGGCTATGGCTACACCTTC
cdr3_aa: CASSLEGGGYGYTF

clone_size: once
j_call: TRBJ2-4
v_call: TRBV18
d_call: .
cdr3_nt: TGTGCCAGCTCACCGATGAGTTGGCCGAACATTCAGTACTTC
cdr3_aa: CASSPMSWPNIQYF

clone_size: .
j_call: TRBJ2-7
v_call: TRBV7-9
d_call: .
cdr3_nt: TGTGCCAGCAGCTTAGGGACAGTAGTCGAGCAGTACTTC
cdr3_aa: CASSLGTVVEQYF

clone_size: once
j_call: TRBJ2-7
v_call: TRBV7-6
d_call: TRBD2
cdr3_nt: TGTGCCAGCAGCTTAGGACTAGCGGGGGAGCAGTACTTC
cdr3_aa: CASSLGLAGEQYF

clone_size: .
j_call: TRBJ1-1
v_call: TRBV18
d_call: .
cdr3_nt: TGTGCCAGCTCACCGGTCGCACAGGGTTCATACACTGAAGCTTTCTTT
cdr3_aa: CASSPVAQGSYTEAFF

clone_size: .
j_call: TRBJ1-3
v_call: TRBV7-8
d_call: .
cdr3_nt: TGTGCCAGCAGCTTAGACAGCGCAAGCTCTGGAAACACCATATATTTT
cdr3_aa: CASSLDSASSGNTIYF

clone_size: .
j_call: TRBJ1-5
v_call: TRBV19
d_call: .
cdr3_nt: TGTGCCAGTATCCGGCAGGCAGGTAGCAATCAGCCCCAGCATTTT
cdr3_aa: CASIRQAGSNQPQHF

clone_size: .
j_call: TRBJ2-7
v_call: TRBV28
d_call: .
cdr3_nt: TGTGCCAGCAGTTTAACCGACTTCACCTACGAGCAGTACTTC
cdr3_aa: CASSLTDFTYEQYF

clone_size: once
j_call: TRBJ1-2
v_call: TRBV7-9
d_call: TRBD1
cdr3_nt: TGTGCCAGCAGCTCTCAGGGGGTAACCTATGGCTACACCTTC
cdr3_aa: CASSSQGVTYGYTF

clone_size: .
j_call: TRBJ2-5
v_call: TRBV7-2
d_call: .
cdr3_nt: TGTGCCAGCAGCCTCCCCCCCGCACCCGCCGAGGCGCAGTACTTC
cdr3_aa: CASSLPPAPAEAQYF

clone_size: .
j_call: TRBJ1-1
v_call: TRBV7-3
d_call: .
cdr3_nt: TGTGCCAGCAGCCCACCGGCTTTCTTT
cdr3_aa: CASSPPAFF

clone_size: once
j_call: TRBJ2-7
v_call: TRBV30
d_call: .
cdr3_nt: TGTGCCTCCTTGGTTCAGGGAGGACCCAGCTCCTACGAGCAGTACTTC
cdr3_aa: CASLVQGGPSSYEQYF

clone_size: .
j_call: TRBJ2-7
v_call: TRBV7-2
d_call: .
cdr3_nt: TGTGCCAGCAGCTCAATGGGGCTCGAGCAGTACTTC
cdr3_aa: CASSSMGLEQYF

clone_size: .
j_call: TRBJ2-5
v_call: TRBV4-1
d_call: .
cdr3_nt: TGTGCCAGCAGCCGTGGACAGTACTTC
cdr3_aa: CASSRGQYF

clone_size: .
j_call: TRBJ2-4
v_call: TRBV28
d_call: TRBD2
cdr3_nt: TGTGCCAGCAGTTTACCCCCTCGACTAGCGGGAGGCAATTTAGCCAAAAACATTCAGTACTTC
cdr3_aa: CASSLPPRLAGGNLAKNIQYF

clone_size: once
j_call: TRBJ2-5
v_call: TRBV25-1
d_call: .
cdr3_nt: TGTGCCAGCTTTGAGACCCAGTACTTC
cdr3_aa: CASFETQYF

clone_size: .
j_call: TRBJ2-7
v_call: TRBV10-3
d_call: .
cdr3_nt: TGTGCCATCAGAGCGTCGGCAGGAGCCTACGAGCAGTACTTC
cdr3_aa: CAIRASAGAYEQYF

clone_size: .
j_call: TRBJ2-7
v_call: TRBV11-2
d_call: .
cdr3_nt: TGTGCCAGCAGCTTAGATCTACCCTACGAGCAGTACTTC
cdr3_aa: CASSLDLPYEQYF

clone_size: .
j_call: TRBJ1-2
v_call: TRBV25-1
d_call: .
cdr3_nt: TGTGCCAGCAGTTTAGCTAAACTGGGAAAGACCTATGGCTACACCTTC
cdr3_aa: CASSLAKLGKTYGYTF

clone_size: .
j_call: TRBJ1-5
v_call: TRBV19
d_call: .
cdr3_nt: TGTGCCAGTACCCCATTTAGGGGGGGCAATCAGCCCCAGCATTTT
cdr3_aa: CASTPFRGGNQPQHF

clone_size: .
j_call: TRBJ2-7
v_call: TRBV5-6
d_call: .
cdr3_nt: TGTGCCAGCAGCTATACAGGCTACGAGCAGTACTTC
cdr3_aa: CASSYTGYEQYF

clone_size: .
j_call: TRBJ2-7
v_call: TRBV5-1
d_call: TRBD1
cdr3_nt: TGCGCCAGCAGCAATCAAGACAGGGGTGGTTACGAGCAGTACTTC
cdr3_aa: CASSNQDRGGYEQYF

clone_size: .
j_call: TRBJ2-7
v_call: TRBV10-3
d_call: TRBD2
cdr3_nt: TGTGCCATCAGTGACCTGGGACTAGCGGGAGGATCCCACGAGCAGTACTTC
cdr3_aa: CAISDLGLAGGSHEQYF

clone_size: .
j_call: TRBJ2-5
v_call: TRBV18
d_call: .
cdr3_nt: TGTGCCAGCTCACTCTCACGGGGGGCTGAGACCCAGTACTTC
cdr3_aa: CASSLSRGAETQYF

clone_size: .
j_call: TRBJ1-2
v_call: TRBV5-1
d_call: TRBD1
cdr3_nt: TGCGCCAGCAGCTACGAGGACAGGGCCTATGGCTACACCTTC
cdr3_aa: CASSYEDRAYGYTF

clone_size: .
j_call: TRBJ1-5
v_call: TRBV28
d_call: TRBD1
cdr3_nt: TGTGCCAGCGGAAGTCCGGGACAGGGAGGAGATCAGCCCCAGCATTTT
cdr3_aa: CASGSPGQGGDQPQHF

clone_size: once
j_call: TRBJ2-4
v_call: TRBV14
d_call: .
cdr3_nt: TGTGCCAGCAGCCGCGGGGCCCAAAACATTCAGTACTTC
cdr3_aa: CASSRGAQNIQYF

clone_size: .
j_call: TRBJ2-2
v_call: TRBV4-2
d_call: TRBD2
cdr3_nt: TGTGCCAGCAGCCAAGATATAGCGGGGGTTACGAACACCGGGGAGCTGTTTTTT
cdr3_aa: CASSQDIAGVTNTGELFF

clone_size: .
j_call: TRBJ1-2
v_call: TRBV5-4
d_call: .
cdr3_nt: TGTGCCAGCCGGGGGGTAGCTAACTATGGCTACACCTTC
cdr3_aa: CASRGVANYGYTF

clone_size: .
j_call: TRBJ2-5
v_call: TRBV10-3
d_call: .
cdr3_nt: TGTGCCATCAGTGAGTCATCGGGTTCAGAGACCCAGTACTTC
cdr3_aa: CAISESSGSETQYF

clone_size: .
j_call: TRBJ2-7
v_call: TRBV18
d_call: .
cdr3_nt: TGTGCCAGCTCACCGATGACAGGGACTAACTACGAGCAGTACTTC
cdr3_aa: CASSPMTGTNYEQYF

clone_size: .
j_call: TRBJ2-5
v_call: TRBV5-1
d_call: TRBD1
cdr3_nt: TGCGCCAGCAGCTTACAGGGGGAAGAGACCCAGTACTTC
cdr3_aa: CASSLQGEETQYF

clone_size: .
j_call: TRBJ1-1
v_call: TRBV19
d_call: .
cdr3_nt: TGTGCCAGTAGTCCCCCAACACAGACCACTGAAGCTTTCTTT
cdr3_aa: CASSPPTQTTEAFF

clone_size: once
j_call: TRBJ2-7
v_call: TRBV5-1
d_call: .
cdr3_nt: TGCGCCAGCAGCTTGGCCGCGGGGAAATACGAGCAGTACTTC
cdr3_aa: CASSLAAGKYEQYF

clone_size: .
j_call: TRBJ1-2
v_call: TRBV4-2
d_call: TRBD1
cdr3_nt: TGTGCCAGCAGCTTAAAGTCCCAGACAGGGGGCTTTGTTGGCTACACCTTC
cdr3_aa: CASSLKSQTGGFVGYTF

clone_size: .
j_call: TRBJ2-1
v_call: TRBV5-4
d_call: .
cdr3_nt: TGTGCCAGCAGCTTGTGGGCTGTTAATGAGCAGTTCTTC
cdr3_aa: CASSLWAVNEQFF

clone_size: .
j_call: TRBJ1-1
v_call: TRBV28
d_call: .
cdr3_nt: TGTGCCAGCAACCTACAGGGATTCGACACTGAAGCTTTCTTT
cdr3_aa: CASNLQGFDTEAFF

clone_size: once
j_call: TRBJ2-7
v_call: TRBV18
d_call: .
cdr3_nt: TGTGCCAGCTCACCATCGAGCGGTGATAGGTACGAGCAGTACTTC
cdr3_aa: CASSPSSGDRYEQYF

clone_size: .
j_call: TRBJ1-2
v_call: TRBV5-6
d_call: .
cdr3_nt: TGTGCCAGCAGCTTGGGGTATGTGGGCTACACCTTC
cdr3_aa: CASSLGYVGYTF

clone_size: .
j_call: TRBJ1-2
v_call: TRBV10-3
d_call: .
cdr3_nt: TGTGCCATCAGTGAAGCGCTGAGCCGGCATAACTATGGCTACACCTTC
cdr3_aa: CAISEALSRHNYGYTF